This T cell receptor beta chain was documented in a study of PD-1 blockade in classical Hodgkin lymphoma. Overall study context: Once every 2 weeks, patients received intravenous nivolumab at 3 mg/kg.

Some clones are missing from TCRdb's copy, which holds only in-frame ones; the method was immunoSEQ multiplex PCR. The top ten clones hold 15% to 20% of a sample with about 32,000 clones, around 81% of them seen once. Study-wide results and caveats: For complete responders, baseline diversity was comparable to that of newly diagnosed patients. Patients starting nivolumab under 1 year after ASCT were excluded. It was reported that newly diagnosed patients had less baseline TCR diversity than healthy donors.

The sample's time point: cycle 4 day 1 (C4D1), after about 6 weeks of nivolumab. Autologous stem cell transplantation was followed by relapse in every patient, and brentuximab vedotin exposure varied. This clone was picked up one time. The antigen is not known. Germline V gives CDR1 SGHRS, CDR2 YFSETQ. Trimming cost V 5 bases and J 4 bases, with 16 bases left between them. This CDR3 has 14 residues. The sample in question was peripheral blood mononuclear cells (PBMCs), obtained before the fourth cycle of nivolumab. The clonotype was recovered from a human donor with classical Hodgkin lymphoma. This chain connects TRBV5-1 to TRBJ2-7; a weak D match, TRBD1 (5 bases). The CDR3 protein is CASSSGQGLYEQYF. The CDR3 DNA sequence: TGCGCCAGCAGTTCCGGCCAGGGCTTATACGAGCAGTACTTC.